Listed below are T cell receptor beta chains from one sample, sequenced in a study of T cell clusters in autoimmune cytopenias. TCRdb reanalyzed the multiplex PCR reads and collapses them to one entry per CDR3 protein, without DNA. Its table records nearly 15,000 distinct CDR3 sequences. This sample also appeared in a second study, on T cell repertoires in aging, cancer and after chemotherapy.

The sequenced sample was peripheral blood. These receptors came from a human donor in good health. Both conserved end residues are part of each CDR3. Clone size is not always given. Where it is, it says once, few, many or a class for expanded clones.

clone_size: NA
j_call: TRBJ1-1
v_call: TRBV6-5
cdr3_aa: CASSSVGLDTEAFF

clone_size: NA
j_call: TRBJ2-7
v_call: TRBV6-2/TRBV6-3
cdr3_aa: CASSRGGTLSYEQYF

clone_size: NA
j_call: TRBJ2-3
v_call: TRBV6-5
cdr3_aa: CASSLGLADTDTQYF

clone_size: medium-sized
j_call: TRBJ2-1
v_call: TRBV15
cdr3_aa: CATQATSEHNEQFF

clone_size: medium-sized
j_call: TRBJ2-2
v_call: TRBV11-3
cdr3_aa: CASSPPLVSATGELFF

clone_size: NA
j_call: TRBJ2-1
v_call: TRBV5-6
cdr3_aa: CASSLGTGAYEQYF

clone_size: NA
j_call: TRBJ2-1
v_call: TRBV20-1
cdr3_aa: CSARDRGREGLFF

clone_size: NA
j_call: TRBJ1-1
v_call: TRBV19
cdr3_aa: CASSTERGSGTEAFF

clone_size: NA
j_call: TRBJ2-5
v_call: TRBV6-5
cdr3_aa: CASSSPYDTFQETQYF

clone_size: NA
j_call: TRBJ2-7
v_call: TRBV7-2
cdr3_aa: CASSLAGTSSYEQYF

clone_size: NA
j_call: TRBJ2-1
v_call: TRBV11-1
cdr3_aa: CASSARRGLAGGASYNEQFF

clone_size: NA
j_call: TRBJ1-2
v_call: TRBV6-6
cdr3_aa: CASTDTGTGGYTF

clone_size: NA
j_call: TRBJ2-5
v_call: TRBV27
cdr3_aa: CASSRAGETQYF

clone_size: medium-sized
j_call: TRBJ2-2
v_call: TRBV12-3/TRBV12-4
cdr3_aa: CASSHTGELFF

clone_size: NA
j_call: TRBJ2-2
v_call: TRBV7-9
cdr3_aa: CASSNPLRAGANTGELFF

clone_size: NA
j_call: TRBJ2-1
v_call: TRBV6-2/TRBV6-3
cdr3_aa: CASSTSSHEQFF

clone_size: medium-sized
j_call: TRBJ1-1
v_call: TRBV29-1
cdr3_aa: CSATKTGTEAFF

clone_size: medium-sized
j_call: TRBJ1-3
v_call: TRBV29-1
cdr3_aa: CSARDRHSGNTIYF

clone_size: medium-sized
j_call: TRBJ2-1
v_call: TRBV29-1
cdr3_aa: CSVEAFYNEQFF

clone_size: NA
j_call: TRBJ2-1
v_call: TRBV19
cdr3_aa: CASSMFEVPNEQFF

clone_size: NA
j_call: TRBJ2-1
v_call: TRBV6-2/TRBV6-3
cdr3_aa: CASSEVGGAYNEQFF

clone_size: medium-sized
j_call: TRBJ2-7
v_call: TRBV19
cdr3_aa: CASSTHTASEQYF

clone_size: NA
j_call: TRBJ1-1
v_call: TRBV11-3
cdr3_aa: CASSLDPRFPTEAFF

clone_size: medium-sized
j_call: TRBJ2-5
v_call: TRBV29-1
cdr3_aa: CSAVPAGGRETQYF

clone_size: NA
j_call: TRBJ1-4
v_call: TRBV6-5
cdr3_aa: CASSYKESGKLFF

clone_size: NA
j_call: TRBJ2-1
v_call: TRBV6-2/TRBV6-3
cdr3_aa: CASSYQSSYNEQFF

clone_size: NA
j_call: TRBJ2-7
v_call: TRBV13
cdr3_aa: CASSSGNPYEQYF

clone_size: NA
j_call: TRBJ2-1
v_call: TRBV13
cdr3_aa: CASSSQLEIVHEQFF

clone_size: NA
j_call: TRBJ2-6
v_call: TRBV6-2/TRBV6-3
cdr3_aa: CASSYRRREANVLTF